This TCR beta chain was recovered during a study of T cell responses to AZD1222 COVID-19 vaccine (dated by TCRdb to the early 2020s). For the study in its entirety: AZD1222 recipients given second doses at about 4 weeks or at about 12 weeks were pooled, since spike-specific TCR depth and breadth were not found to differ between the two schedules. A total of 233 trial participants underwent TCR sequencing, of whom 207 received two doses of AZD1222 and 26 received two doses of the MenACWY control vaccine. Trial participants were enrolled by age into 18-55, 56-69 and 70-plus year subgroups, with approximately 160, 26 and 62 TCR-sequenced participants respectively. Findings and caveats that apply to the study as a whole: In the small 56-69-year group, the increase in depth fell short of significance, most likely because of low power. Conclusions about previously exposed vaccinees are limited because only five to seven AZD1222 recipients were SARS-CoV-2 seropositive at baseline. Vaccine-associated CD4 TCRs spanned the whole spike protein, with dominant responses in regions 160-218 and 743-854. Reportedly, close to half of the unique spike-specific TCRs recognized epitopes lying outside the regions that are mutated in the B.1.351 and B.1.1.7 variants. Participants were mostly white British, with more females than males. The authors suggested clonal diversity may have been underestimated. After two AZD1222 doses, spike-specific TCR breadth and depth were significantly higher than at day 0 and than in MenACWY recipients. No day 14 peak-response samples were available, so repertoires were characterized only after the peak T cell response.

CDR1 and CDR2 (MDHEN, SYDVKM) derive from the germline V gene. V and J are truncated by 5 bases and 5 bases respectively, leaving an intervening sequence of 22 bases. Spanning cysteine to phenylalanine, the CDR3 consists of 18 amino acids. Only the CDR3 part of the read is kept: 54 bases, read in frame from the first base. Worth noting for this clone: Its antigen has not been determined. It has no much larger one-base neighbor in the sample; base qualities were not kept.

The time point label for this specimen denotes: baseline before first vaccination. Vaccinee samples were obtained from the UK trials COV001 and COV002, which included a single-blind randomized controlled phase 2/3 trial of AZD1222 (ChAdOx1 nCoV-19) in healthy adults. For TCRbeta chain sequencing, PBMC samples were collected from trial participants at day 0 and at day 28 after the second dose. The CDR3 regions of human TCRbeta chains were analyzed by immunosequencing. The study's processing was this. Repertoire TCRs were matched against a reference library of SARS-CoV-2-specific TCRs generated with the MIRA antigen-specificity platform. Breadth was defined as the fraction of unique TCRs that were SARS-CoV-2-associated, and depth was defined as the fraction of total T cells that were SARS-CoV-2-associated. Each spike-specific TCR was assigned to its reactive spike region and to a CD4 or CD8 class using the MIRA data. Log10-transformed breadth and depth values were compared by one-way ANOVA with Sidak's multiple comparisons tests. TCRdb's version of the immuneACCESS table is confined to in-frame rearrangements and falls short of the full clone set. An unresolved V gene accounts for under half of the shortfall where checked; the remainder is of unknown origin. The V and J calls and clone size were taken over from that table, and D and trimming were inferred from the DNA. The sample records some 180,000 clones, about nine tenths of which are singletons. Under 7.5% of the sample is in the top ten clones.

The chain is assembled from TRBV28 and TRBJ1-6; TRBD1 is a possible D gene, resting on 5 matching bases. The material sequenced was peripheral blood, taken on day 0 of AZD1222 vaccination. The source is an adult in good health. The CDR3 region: CASSPLRGGPGNNSPLHF. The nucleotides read TGTGCCAGCAGTCCCCTCCGTGGGGGACCGGGGAATAATTCACCCCTCCACTTT.